The clone carrying this T cell receptor beta chain was detected many times. The entry originates in a study of blood T cells in healthy people across ages. V was pared by 2 bases and J by 8 bases, with 10 bases between. The CDR3 extends over 13 amino acids. Per the germline V gene, CDR1 is MDHEN and CDR2 is SYDVKM. Sample-barcoded 5' priming and a J-beta primer mix drove a second PCR of roughly 7 to 11 cycles. Each CDR3 protein gets one entry after TCRdb re-called the 5' RACE reads with MiXCR. The sample holds under 2,000,000 distinct CDR3 sequences, 40% to 55% seen once. Sequenced sample: blood. The chain carries TRBV28 and TRBJ2-1; D is ambiguous. The sequence derives from a woman aged 35 to 49 in good health. The CDR3 spells CASSLPPGYEQFF. The DNA for the CDR3 is TGTGCCAGCAGTTTACCCCCGGGCTATGAGCAGTTCTTC.